This TCR beta chain was observed in a study of cytomegalovirus exposure and HLA in healthy donors. PCR used 60 Vbeta primers and 13 Jbeta primers. Clones were read by immunoSEQ multiplex PCR, and TCRdb kept only the in-frame ones, dropping some. The sample consists of approximately 75,000 clones, 65% to 75% of them appearing once. About this clone: Its antigen is undetermined.

Trimming shortened V by 5 bases and J by 5 bases, and 16 bases separated the two germline ends. Per germline, CDR1 SGHAT and CDR2 FQNNGV. CDR3 size: 14 residues. Whole-study findings and limits: One later analysis reportedly identified an Asian-associated ancestry cluster that showed fewer N-insertions than the approximately 710-donor mean. In vitro confirmation showed a few CMV-associated chains to be CMV antigen specific.

This TCR was recovered from a woman in her sixties or seventies in good health and CMV-seropositive. The rearrangement joins TRBV11-2 to TRBJ2-7; D might be TRBD2 (5 bases). Material for sequencing was PBMCs. CDR3 DNA: TGTGCCAGCAGCCCCGGGGTAGGACCCCACGAGCAGTACTTC. Translation: CASSPGVGPHEQYF.